This TCR beta chain was captured in a study of early T cells in non-severe SARS-CoV-2 infection. About the study: Sequenced material consisted of bulk RNA (from unsorted whole blood), and chains were unpaired.

Remarks on this clonotype: This sequence may be a read error, since a much larger clone differs from it by one base.

Unique molecular identifier tags were affixed to discrete cDNA molecules. TCRdb called the 5' RACE reads again in MiXCR, with one record for every CDR3 protein. Of about 39,000 distinct CDR3 sequences listed, around 5.8% were seen once; the top ten hold under 4.5%. V lost 2 bases and J lost 5; bases outside the gene matches: 7. CDR3 length: 15 amino acids. Per the germline V gene, CDR1 is GTSNPN and CDR2 is SVGIG (reference sequence). The input for sequencing was whole blood, taken at baseline. The receptor was isolated from an adult who was a healthcare worker with PCR-confirmed SARS-CoV-2 infection or an uninfected control (not recorded which). V and J are TRBV30 and TRBJ1-5; 9 bases are shared with TRBD1. This CDR3 reads CAWSSGGQGDQPQHF. The DNA for the CDR3 is TGTGCCTGGAGTTCCGGGGGACAGGGCGATCAGCCCCAGCATTTT.